Following are 8 T cell receptor beta chains from one sample sequenced in a study of cytomegalovirus exposure and HLA in healthy donors. Amplification used 60 Vbeta primers and 13 Jbeta primers. Profiled with immunoSEQ multiplex PCR; TCRdb holds only in-frame clones, not every one. The repertoire has 120,000 to 150,000 clones, about 80% of them found once; the top ten carry approximately 5.7%. Sequenced sample: PBMCs. Receptors originate from a man in his thirties or forties in good health and CMV-seropositive.

This chain uses TRBV21-1 with TRBJ2-3; TRBD2, the D gene given by the table, was not confirmed from the DNA. TRBV21-1 is assigned pseudogene status. This CDR3 has 13 amino acids. CDR3 sequence: CATSRLITDTQYF. For the CDR3, the DNA is TGTGCCACAAGTAGACTGATTACAGATACGCAGTATTTT.

J is TRBJ2-7 and V is TRBV18, with TRBD2 identical over 7 bases. Germline V CDR1 and CDR2: KGHSH, LQKENI. The CDR3 has 14 residues. Unmatched junction bases numbered 8, after V lost 3 bases and J lost 6 bases. The CDR3 DNA reads as TGTGCCAGCTCACCTCTAGCGGCAACCCCCGAGCAGTACTTC. It codes for CASSPLAATPEQYF.

The J gene is TRBJ2-3, the V gene TRBV7-9; D is possibly TRBD2 (7 bases). The CDR3 runs to 18 residues. The germline gives CDR1 SEHNR, CDR2 FQNEAQ (reference sequence). Trimming pared 4 bases from V and 4 bases from J, leaving 24 bases between. The CDR3 DNA is TGTGCCAGCAGCTCGACCTCGACGAGGGGGGGAGGGGCAGATACGCAGTATTTT. Its protein product is CASSSTSTRGGGADTQYF.

This clone came up a few times. The chain uses TRBV19 and TRBJ2-7; D possibly corresponds to TRBD2 (5 bases). Germline CDR1 is LNHDA and CDR2 is SQIVND (reference sequence). This CDR3 spans 13 amino acids. The germline V and J ends were trimmed by 11 bases and 3 bases, with 17 bases remaining between them. CDR3 region: CARGWHSCYEQYF. Here the CDR3 DNA reads TGTGCCCGAGGGTGGCACAGTTGCTACGAGCAGTACTTC.

V gene TRBV29-1 combines with J gene TRBJ2-5, with 7 bases that match TRBD1. CDR3 length: 12 residues. Trimming took 5 bases from V and 2 from J; bases not matched to a gene: 2. Germline lookup yields CDR1 SQVTM and CDR2 ANQGSEA. The CDR3 sequence is CSVKQGQETQYF. CDR3 sequence (DNA): TGCAGCGTTAAACAGGGGCAAGAGACCCAGTACTTC. Full variable domain (outside the CDR3, taken from reference TRBV29-1 and TRBJ2-5): SAVISQKPSRDICQRGTSLTIQCQVDSQVTMMFWYRQQPGQSLTLIATANQGSEATYESGFVIDKFPISRPNLTFSTLTVSNMSPEDSSIYLCSVKQGQETQYFGPGTRLLVL.

The chain combines TRBV29-1 with TRBJ2-7; D not certain. In germline, CDR1 is SQVTM, CDR2 ANQGSEA. V gave up 5 bases and J gave up 2 bases, with 19 bases separating them. The CDR3 loop spans 15 amino acids. CDR3 bases: TGCAGCGTTTTGGTTTGGTCCAGGCCACCCTACGAGCAGTACTTC. Translation: CSVLVWSRPPYEQYF.

About this clone itself: At the DNA level, this CDR3 is encoded by other sequences in the same sample as well. The gene calls are TRBV7-9 and TRBJ1-2, with no clear D. Trimming stripped 0 bases from V and 4 bases from J, with 6 bases between. The CDR3 contains 13 residues. Germline V gives CDR1 SEHNR, CDR2 FQNEAQ (reference sequence). CDR3 nucleotides: TGTGCCAGCAGCTTAGCTACAGTCTATGGCTACACCTTC. This encodes CASSLATVYGYTF.

The chain links TRBV30 to TRBJ2-2, with 9 bases that match TRBD2. V lost 0 bases, J lost 2 bases, and 4 bases stayed unmatched. The CDR3 runs to 16 residues. CDR1 and CDR2 (germline): GTSNPN, SVGIG (reference sequence). The CDR3 sequence is CAWSVPGLANTGELFF. DNA for the CDR3: TGTGCCTGGAGTGTTCCGGGACTAGCCAACACCGGGGAGCTGTTTTTT.